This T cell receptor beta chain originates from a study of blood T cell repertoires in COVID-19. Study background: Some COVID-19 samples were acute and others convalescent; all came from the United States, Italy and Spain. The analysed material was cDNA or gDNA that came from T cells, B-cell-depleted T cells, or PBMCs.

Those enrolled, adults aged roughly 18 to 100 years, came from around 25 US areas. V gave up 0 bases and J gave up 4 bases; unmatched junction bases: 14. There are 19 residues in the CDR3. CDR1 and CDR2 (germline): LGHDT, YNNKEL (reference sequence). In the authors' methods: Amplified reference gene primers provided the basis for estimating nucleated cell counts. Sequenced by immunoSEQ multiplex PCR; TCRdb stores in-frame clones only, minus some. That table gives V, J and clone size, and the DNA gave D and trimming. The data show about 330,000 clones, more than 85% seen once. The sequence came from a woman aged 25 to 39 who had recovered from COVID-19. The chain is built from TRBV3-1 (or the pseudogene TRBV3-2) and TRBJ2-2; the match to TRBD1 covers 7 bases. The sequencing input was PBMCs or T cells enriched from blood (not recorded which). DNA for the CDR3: TGTGCCAGCAGCCAAGATCTGGGGCCGGGACAGATCTCCACCGGGGAGCTGTTTTTT. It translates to CASSQDLGPGQISTGELFF.